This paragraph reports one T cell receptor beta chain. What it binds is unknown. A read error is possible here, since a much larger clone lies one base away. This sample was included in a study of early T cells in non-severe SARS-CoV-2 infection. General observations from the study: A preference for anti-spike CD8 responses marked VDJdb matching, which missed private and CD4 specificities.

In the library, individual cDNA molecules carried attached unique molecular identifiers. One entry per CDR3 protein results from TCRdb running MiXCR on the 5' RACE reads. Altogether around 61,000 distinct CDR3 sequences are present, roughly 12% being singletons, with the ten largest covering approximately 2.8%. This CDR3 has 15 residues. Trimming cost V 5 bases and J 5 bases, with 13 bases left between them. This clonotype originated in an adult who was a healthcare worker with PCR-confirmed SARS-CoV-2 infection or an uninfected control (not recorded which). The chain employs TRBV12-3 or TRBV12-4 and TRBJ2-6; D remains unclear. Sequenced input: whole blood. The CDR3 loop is CASSRRKPRANVLTF. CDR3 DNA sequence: TGTGCCAGCAGTAGACGGAAACCTAGGGCCAACGTCCTGACTTTC.